This is a list of T cell receptor beta chains from one sample in a study of cytomegalovirus exposure and HLA in healthy donors. The table came from immunoSEQ multiplex PCR; TCRdb's copy has only in-frame clones and leaves some out. The sample contains roughly 330,000 clones, about 90% of which appear only once. The sequencing input was PBMCs. The receptors originated from a woman aged 25 to 39 in good health and CMV-seropositive. Each CDR3 is given with its conserved first and last residue. A D gene is named only where the DNA matches it firmly. Clone size is given for some rows only: seen once, a few or many times, or a class if the clone is expanded.

V	size	D	J	CDR3	DNA
TRBV11-2	-	-	TRBJ2-7	CASSPLAKYEQYF	TGTGCCAGCAGTCCCCTAGCGAAATACGAGCAGTACTTC
TRBV19	few	-	TRBJ1-2	CATRPPGMRGYTF	TGTGCCACTCGACCCCCGGGGATGAGAGGCTACACCTTC
TRBV29-1	-	-	TRBJ1-4	CSVGGTPNEKLFF	TGCAGCGTCGGGGGTACACCTAATGAAAAACTGTTTTTT
TRBV10-3	few	-	TRBJ1-1	CAISESTGSNTEAFF	TGTGCCATCAGTGAGTCGACGGGGTCGAACACTGAAGCTTTCTTT
TRBV11-3	-	-	TRBJ2-2	CASSSSGAGPLFF	TGTGCCAGCAGTTCCTCTGGGGCCGGCCCCCTGTTTTTT
TRBV6-6	-	TRBD2	TRBJ2-7	CAIADSGRTYEQYF	TGTGCCATTGCCGATAGCGGGAGAACGTACGAGCAGTACTTC
TRBV7-6	-	-	TRBJ2-4	CASSGYRDGLAKNIQYF	TGTGCCAGCAGCGGGTACCGGGACGGACTAGCCAAAAACATTCAGTACTTC
TRBV4-1	-	TRBD2	TRBJ2-1	CASSQDRSSGSYNEQFF	TGCGCCAGCAGCCAAGATCGATCTAGCGGCTCCTACAATGAGCAGTTCTTC
TRBV10-3	-	-	TRBJ2-7	CAISESTLGLLSDLISYEQYF	TGTGCCATCAGTGAGTCGACACTCGGACTGCTCTCGGACTTGATATCCTACGAGCAGTACTTC
TRBV29-1	-	-	TRBJ1-2	CSVEDPAGDGYGYTF	TGCAGCGTTGAAGATCCCGCGGGGGACGGCTATGGCTACACCTTC
TRBV6-1	once	-	TRBJ1-3	CASSEVGNTIYF	TGTGCCAGCAGTGAAGTTGGAAACACCATATATTTT
TRBV7-9	-	-	TRBJ1-1	CASSLSGGLDTEAFF	TGTGCCAGCAGCTTAAGCGGTGGGCTCGACACTGAAGCTTTCTTT
TRBV21-1	-	-	TRBJ2-7	CASSAGTPGTTYEQYF	TGTGCCAGCAGCGCCGGGACACCCGGGACAACCTACGAGCAGTACTTC
TRBV30	-	-	TRBJ2-3	CAWSRGTSTDTQYF	TGTGCCTGGAGCCGGGGTACTAGCACAGATACGCAGTATTTT
TRBV6-5	few	-	TRBJ2-2	CASSYSGSGELFF	TGTGCCAGCAGTTACTCTGGATCCGGGGAGCTGTTTTTT
TRBV27	once	-	TRBJ2-7	CASSSIPIRTADDEQYF	TGTGCCAGCAGTAGTATCCCGATACGGACGGCCGACGACGAGCAGTACTTC
TRBV30	-	-	TRBJ2-5	CAWSGEETQYF	TGTGCCTGGAGTGGAGAAGAGACCCAGTACTTC
TRBV27	-	TRBD2	TRBJ2-7	CASSFSSGGTAYEQYF	TGTGCCAGCAGTTTCTCGAGCGGGGGTACTGCCTACGAGCAGTACTTC
TRBV27	few	-	TRBJ1-2	CASSFSGVGYGYTF	TGTGCCAGCAGTTTTAGCGGGGTTGGGTATGGCTACACCTTC
TRBV6-1	-	-	TRBJ2-2	CASSIRTSGTGELFF	TGTGCCAGCAGTATAAGGACCAGCGGCACCGGGGAGCTGTTTTTT
TRBV9	-	-	TRBJ2-3	CASSVGYSLGTDTQYF	TGTGCCAGCAGCGTAGGGTATAGCTTGGGCACAGATACGCAGTATTTT
TRBV28	few	TRBD2	TRBJ2-1	CASSTGTTSYNEQFF	TGTGCCAGCAGTACCGGGACTACTAGTTACAATGAGCAGTTCTTC
TRBV30	-	-	TRBJ2-5	CAWRGSETQYF	TGTGCCTGGAGGGGGAGCGAGACCCAGTACTTC
TRBV5-4	-	-	TRBJ2-5	CASSPTGDRKYF	TGTGCCAGCAGCCCAACCGGGGATCGAAAGTACTTC
TRBV12-2	few	-	TRBJ1-5	CASRLGGTVNQPQHF	TGTGCAAGTCGCTTAGGAGGCACAGTAAATCAGCCCCAGCATTTT
TRBV5-1	-	-	TRBJ2-5	CASSPPGAEETQYF	TGCGCCAGCAGCCCCCCGGGGGCAGAGGAGACCCAGTACTTC
TRBV29-1	-	TRBD2	TRBJ2-1	CSVEGLAGGSYNEQFF	TGCAGCGTCGAAGGACTAGCGGGAGGGTCCTACAATGAGCAGTTCTTC
TRBV15	once	-	TRBJ2-7	CATSRDLFKVARAGYEQYF	TGTGCCACCAGCAGAGATTTATTTAAGGTTGCCAGGGCCGGGTACGAGCAGTACTTC
TRBV5-6	-	TRBD2	TRBJ2-1	CASSLAGGPREQFF	TGTGCCAGCAGCCTAGCGGGAGGGCCAAGGGAGCAGTTCTTC
TRBV13	-	-	TRBJ2-2	CASSMPISNTGELFF	TGTGCCAGCAGCATGCCAATTTCGAACACCGGGGAGCTGTTTTTT
TRBV30	-	TRBD2	TRBJ2-7	CAWNVPGLAGGREQYF	TGTGCCTGGAATGTCCCCGGACTAGCGGGAGGCAGGGAGCAGTACTTC
TRBV5-1	few	-	TRBJ2-7	CASSLAKDSSYEQYF	TGCGCCAGCAGCTTGGCCAAGGACAGTTCCTACGAGCAGTACTTC
TRBV28	-	-	TRBJ2-7	CASSPNSYEQYF	TGTGCCAGCAGCCCAAACTCCTACGAGCAGTACTTC
TRBV28	-	TRBD2	TRBJ2-7	CASTSGGPSYEQYF	TGTGCCAGTACTAGCGGGGGGCCTTCCTACGAGCAGTACTTC
TRBV6-6	few	TRBD2	TRBJ2-7	CASRAGVVGYEQYF	TGTGCCAGCAGAGCGGGGGTTGTCGGATACGAGCAGTACTTC
TRBV19	-	TRBD2	TRBJ2-1	CASSIRLAGLYNEQFF	TGTGCCAGTAGTATCCGACTAGCGGGGTTGTACAATGAGCAGTTCTTC
TRBV19	-	-	TRBJ2-7	CASSMDPYEQYF	TGTGCCAGTAGTATGGACCCCTACGAGCAGTACTTC
TRBV27	once	TRBD2	TRBJ2-1	CASSLSKSGSANEQFF	TGTGCCAGCAGTTTATCGAAGAGCGGGAGTGCCAATGAGCAGTTCTTC
TRBV7-2	-	-	TRBJ1-2	CASSRNSGVANYGYTF	TGTGCCAGCAGCCGAAATTCAGGGGTGGCTAACTATGGCTACACCTTC
TRBV5-1	-	TRBD1	TRBJ2-5	CASSPRGSIAGETQYF	TGCGCCAGCAGCCCCAGGGGGAGTATCGCCGGGGAGACCCAGTACTTC
TRBV6-1	-	-	TRBJ1-2	CASSEGQTPYGYTF	TGTGCCAGCAGTGAAGGACAGACACCGTATGGCTACACCTTC
TRBV27	-	TRBD2	TRBJ2-5	CASSSPGLALETQYF	TGTGCCAGCAGTTCGCCGGGACTAGCTTTGGAGACCCAGTACTTC
TRBV5-1	-	-	TRBJ1-5	CASSLRPGGSQPQHF	TGCGCCAGCAGCTTGCGACCTGGGGGGAGTCAGCCCCAGCATTTT
TRBV10-3	once	TRBD2	TRBJ2-1	CATGTSGRNEQFF	TGTGCCACCGGGACTAGCGGGAGGAATGAGCAGTTCTTC
TRBV7-2	-	-	TRBJ1-5	CASSSQMYQPQHF	TGTGCCAGCAGCTCTCAGATGTATCAGCCCCAGCATTTT
TRBV2	-	-	TRBJ2-1	CASRGIESSYNEQFF	TGTGCCAGCAGGGGGATAGAATCCTCCTACAATGAGCAGTTCTTC
TRBV9	-	-	TRBJ1-6	CASSVGQDNSPLHF	TGTGCCAGCAGCGTAGGTCAGGATAATTCACCCCTCCACTTT
TRBV28	-	-	TRBJ1-2	CALRALGNYGYTF	TGTGCCCTCCGGGCTTTAGGAAACTATGGCTACACCTTC
TRBV28	-	-	TRBJ1-3	CGTRSSGNTIYF	TGTGGGACTCGGAGCTCTGGAAACACCATATATTTT
TRBV18	few	-	TRBJ1-5	CASSPSGQPNQPQHF	TGTGCCAGCTCACCATCCGGACAGCCCAATCAGCCCCAGCATTTT
TRBV4-1	once	TRBD2	TRBJ2-7	CASSQDHLSGSLAGLYEQYF	TGCGCCAGCAGCCAAGATCATCTTAGCGGGTCGCTTGCAGGCCTCTACGAGCAGTACTTC
TRBV28	-	-	TRBJ1-1	CASTEVTDPTEAFF	TGTGCCAGCACCGAGGTCACAGACCCTACTGAAGCTTTCTTT
TRBV10-1	-	-	TRBJ1-2	CASSDGGAGSNYGYTF	TGCGCCAGCAGTGATGGCGGGGCAGGGTCGAACTATGGCTACACCTTC
TRBV6-6	-	-	TRBJ1-2	CASSPREGGVGYTF	TGTGCCAGCAGTCCCCGAGAGGGGGGCGTCGGCTACACCTTC
TRBV2	-	TRBD1	TRBJ1-2	CASTDRGRSLFYGYTF	TGTGCCAGTACGGACAGGGGGCGGTCTCTATTCTATGGCTACACCTTC
TRBV9	-	-	TRBJ1-1	CASSVGQGGGNTEAFF	TGTGCCAGCAGCGTAGGGCAGGGCGGTGGGAACACTGAAGCTTTCTTT
TRBV28	-	-	TRBJ2-4	CASSLRAPTIQYF	TGTGCCAGCAGTTTGCGGGCCCCGACAATTCAGTACTTC
TRBV11-3	-	-	TRBJ2-3	CASSPGSRSILRTDTQYF	TGTGCCAGCAGCCCGGGGTCTCGGTCCATCCTTCGCACAGATACGCAGTATTTT